These T cell receptor beta chains were read from a single sample in a study of blood T cell repertoires in COVID-19. Only in-frame clones appear in the TCRdb table, and some are missing; sequencing was by immunoSEQ multiplex PCR. This table has about 220,000 clones, 80% to 85% appearing once. Sequencing was performed on peripheral blood. All receptors come from a woman aged 70-85 years with COVID-19, enrolled during active disease. The CDR3 runs from the conserved cysteine through the conserved F or W. The order of the fields is J gene, V gene, D gene, clone size, CDR3 DNA, CDR3 protein. D genes are given only for firm matches. A row's size may be missing; if present it is once, few, many or a size class.

>TRBJ1-1|TRBV7-9|-|-
TGTGCCAGCAGCCAACTCAGGGGCGGGACTGAAGCTTTCTTT
CASSQLRGGTEAFF
>TRBJ2-2|TRBV6-5|-|-
TGTGCCAGCACCCCCCTGGGCAGGAAGACCGGGGAGCTGTTTTTT
CASTPLGRKTGELFF
>TRBJ1-4|TRBV27|TRBD1|once
TGTGCCAGCAGTTTATCACGACAGGGGGCAGTGGGCGAAAAACTGTTTTTT
CASSLSRQGAVGEKLFF
>TRBJ2-3|TRBV7-3|TRBD2|once
TGTGCCAGCAGCTTTCTAGCGGGAGGTATTAGTAGCACAGATACGCAGTATTTT
CASSFLAGGISSTDTQYF
>TRBJ1-1|TRBV29-1|-|-
TGCAGCGCCGAGGGGGTCGTAGGGGCGAACACTGAAGCTTTCTTT
CSAEGVVGANTEAFF
>TRBJ2-3|TRBV28|-|few
TGTGCCAGCAGTTTAGCGGGAAAATCCACAGATACGCAGTATTTT
CASSLAGKSTDTQYF
>TRBJ2-7|TRBV7-8|TRBD2|-
TGTGCCAGCAGCCAAGGACTAGCGGGTACCTCCTACGAGCAGTACTTC
CASSQGLAGTSYEQYF
>TRBJ1-5|TRBV7-9|TRBD1|-
TGTGCCAGCAGCGGGACAGTAGGTCAGCCCCAGCATTTT
CASSGTVGQPQHF
>TRBJ2-7|TRBV7-9|TRBD1|few
TGTGCCAGCAGCTTGACCGGGACAGGAGGGGACTACGAGCAGTACTTC
CASSLTGTGGDYEQYF
>TRBJ2-1|TRBV9|-|-
TGTGCCAGCAGCTCACAAACCCAGGGTCGGGAGCAGTTCTTC
CASSSQTQGREQFF
>TRBJ1-2|TRBV28|-|-
TGTGCCAGCAGTTTAGGCAGGGTGATCTATGGCTACACCTTC
CASSLGRVIYGYTF
>TRBJ2-1|TRBV7-6|-|-
TGTGCCAGCAGCTTATCTTTCGGACAGAGCTCCTACAATGAGCAGTTCTTC
CASSLSFGQSSYNEQFF
>TRBJ2-5|TRBV12-3/TRBV12-4|-|-
TGTGCCAGCAGCCCCCGGGGGGAGACCCAGTACTTC
CASSPRGETQYF
>TRBJ2-1|TRBV11-3|TRBD2|-
TGTGCCAGCAGCTTAGAAGGGGCGGGAGTAGTCAACAATGAGCAGTTCTTC
CASSLEGAGVVNNEQFF
>TRBJ1-1|TRBV18|-|-
TGTGCCAGCTCACGAACAACTGGGGGCAACACTGAAGCTTTCTTT
CASSRTTGGNTEAFF
>TRBJ1-4|TRBV30|TRBD1|-
TGTGCCTGGCACCCGGGACAGGGGATTGGAAAACTGTTTTTT
CAWHPGQGIGKLFF
>TRBJ1-1|TRBV7-8|-|-
TGTGCCAGCAGCTTACTTGGGCACACTGAAGCTTTCTTT
CASSLLGHTEAFF
>TRBJ1-1|TRBV10-3|TRBD1|-
TGTGCCATCAGTGGTTTACAGGGGGACACTGAAGCTTTCTTT
CAISGLQGDTEAFF
>TRBJ2-7|TRBV5-1|TRBD1|-
TGCGCCAGCAGCTTACAGGGGTCTAGGGACGAGCAGTACTTC
CASSLQGSRDEQYF
>TRBJ1-5|TRBV28|-|-
TGTGCCAGCCGTGGGAGTCAGCCCCAGCATTTT
CASRGSQPQHF
>TRBJ1-2|TRBV7-2|TRBD1|-
TGTGCCAGCAGCTTTGAGGACAGGATCTGTGGCTACACCTTC
CASSFEDRICGYTF
>TRBJ1-2|TRBV28|TRBD1|few
TGTGCCAGCAGTTTGATTACAGGGGGGAGTGCCTTC
CASSLITGGSAF
>TRBJ1-1|TRBV28|-|-
TGTGCCAGCAGTTTACAGTCTGGAGCTTTCTTT
CASSLQSGAFF
>TRBJ2-7|TRBV28|TRBD2|-
TGTGCCAGCAGTTTAGTAGCTCAGCGGGAGCGAGGCGAGCAGTACTTC
CASSLVAQRERGEQYF